The clone carrying this TCR beta chain showed up many times. As yet, its antigen is unknown. This sample was included in a study of T-cell reconstitution after alpha-beta-depleted transplantation in children. Study-wide results and caveats: Diversity of TCRbeta at day 60 was high in some patients, arising from surviving recipient T cells and thymic progenitors. At one year after transplant, newly produced T cells mostly accounted for T-cell counts and diversity. Reported findings indicate that, about two months after transplant, alpha-beta T cells came from several hundred expanded clones, which were derived from non-depleted graft cells.

The TCRbeta library incorporated unique molecular identifiers. TCRdb reprocessed the PCR reads with MiXCR, giving one entry per CDR3 protein. The sample shows around 15,000 distinct CDR3 sequences, roughly 7.8% of them seen only once. The CDR3 is 15 residues long. Germline V gene lookup returns CDR1 SGHTA and CDR2 FQGNSA. The J segment lost 2 bases and the V segment lost 4 bases, leaving 6 bases of the junction unmatched. This TCR came from a boy in the first two years of life who had a stem cell transplant for Wiskott-Aldrich syndrome, so the T cells may come from the graft donor. The chain employs TRBV7-2 and TRBJ2-3; 7 bases fit TRBD1. The input for sequencing was PBMCs, mostly from graft donor cells, taken 60 days after TCRalphabeta/CD19-depleted stem cell transplant. The CDR3 here is CASSSWTGVTDTQYF. CDR3 DNA: TGTGCCAGCAGCTCATGGACAGGAGTCACAGATACGCAGTATTTT.